This T cell receptor (beta chain) stems from a study of cytomegalovirus exposure and HLA in healthy donors. This CDR3 has 18 residues. V was clipped by 7 bases and J by 0 bases, with 21 bases between them. Germline lookup yields CDR1 MDHEN and CDR2 SYDVKM. Details on this clone: The antigen is unknown.

PCR used 60 Vbeta primers and 13 Jbeta primers. Assay used: immunoSEQ multiplex PCR; TCRdb lists only in-frame clones, some missing. The table shows 130,000 to 150,000 clones, with about 75% occurring only once. Study-wide findings and caveats: Most TCR sequences were uncommon, yet certain public TCRs appeared in many donors. In a later analysis, V- and J-gene trimming of beta chains associated with a DCLRE1C missense variant, replicated independently. About 150 TCR beta chains were listed as cytomegalovirus-associated. A later analysis associated 16,951 TCR beta sequences with HLA alleles at a 0.05 false discovery rate.

The specimen was PBMCs. The rearrangement links TRBV28 to TRBJ1-4; D is possibly TRBD1 (6 bases). The sequence was collected from a woman in her 30s in good health and CMV-seronegative. The CDR3 sequence is CASTQNGGGLSTNEKLFF. In nucleotides, the CDR3 is TGTGCCAGCACCCAGAATGGGGGGGGGCTCTCAACTAATGAAAAACTGTTTTTT.